The 9 T cell receptor beta chains below come from one sample, sequenced in a study of vaccination effects on CD4 cells after COVID-19. Sequencing was performed with immunoSEQ multiplex PCR; in TCRdb, only in-frame clones are kept and a portion is missing. Of about 65,000 clones detected, roughly 76% appear once; the ten largest clones hold 2.5% to 3.5%. Antigen-specific CD4+ T cell clonotypes were called by their expansion after viral peptide-pool culture in ViraFEST. Cells that had been cultured for roughly 9 days were the source of isolated CD4+ T cells. Previously uninfected by SARS-CoV-2, the vaccine recipients also showed negative nucleocapsid antibodies. Their target antigens are unknown. Here the sequenced sample was CD4+ T cells from PBMCs cultured with HCoV-NL63 spike peptides, taken before COVID-19 vaccination. Source of these receptors: a human donor who received a COVID-19 vaccine.

J is TRBJ2-5 and V is TRBV9; no reliable D call. With 5 bases removed from V and 0 bases from J, the gap between germline ends came to 2 bases. CDR3 length: 11 residues. Germline assignment: CDR1 SGDLS and CDR2 YYNGEE. The chain's CDR3 is CASRHQETQYF. The CDR3 DNA follows: TGTGCCAGCAGACACCAAGAGACCCAGTACTTC.

The J gene is TRBJ1-6, the V gene TRBV2; D remains ambiguous. Germline V CDR1 and CDR2: SNHLY, FYNNEI. Trimming pared 1 base from V and 7 bases from J, leaving 8 bases between. This CDR3 has 14 amino acids. CDR3 sequence reads: CASSEVRGNSPLHF. The CDR3 DNA reads TGTGCCAGCAGTGAAGTCAGAGGAAATTCACCCCTCCACTTT.

The V and J genes are TRBV11-2 and TRBJ2-7; D unclear. Trimming stripped 5 bases from V and 0 bases from J, with 14 bases between. The V gene's germline CDR1 is SGHAT and CDR2 FQNNGV. This CDR3 spans 15 amino acids. The chain's CDR3 is CASSREAGSSYEQYV. DNA of the CDR3: TGTGCCAGCAGCCGAGAGGCAGGAAGCTCCTACGAGCAGTACGTC.

This chain joins TRBV6-6 and TRBJ1-4, with 7 bases that match TRBD1. Germline CDR1 reads MNHNY; CDR2 reads SVGAGI (reference sequence). J gave up 2 bases and V 6 bases, and 3 bases lay outside the gene matches. There are 14 residues in the CDR3. The CDR3 DNA reads as TGTGCCAGCAGCCTGGGACAGACTAATGAAAAACTGTTTTTT. Its translation is CASSLGQTNEKLFF.

Only one count was recorded for this clone. The J gene is TRBJ2-2, the V gene TRBV25-1; the D is unclear. The CDR3 totals 14 residues. Looked up from germline, CDR1 is MGHDK and CDR2 is SYGVNS. V lost 2 bases, J lost 4 bases, and 8 bases lay in between. The chain's CDR3 is CASSEAGPTGELFF. CDR3 nucleotides: TGTGCCAGCAGTGAAGCCGGACCCACCGGGGAGCTGTTTTTT.

The chain couples TRBV18 to TRBJ2-2, with D hard to call. V lost 3 bases, J lost 4 bases, and 6 bases lay in between. Germline CDR1 reads KGHSH; CDR2 reads LQKENI. The CDR3 totals 13 residues. CDR3 in amino acids: CASSPASTGELFF. The CDR3 coding sequence is TGTGCCAGCTCACCCGCATCCACCGGGGAGCTGTTTTTT.

This chain connects TRBV18 to TRBJ2-2, with 7 bases fitting TRBD1. Germline V gene lookup returns CDR1 KGHSH and CDR2 LQKENI. CDR3 size: 16 residues. Trimming removed 2 bases from V and 1 base from J; junction bases left unmatched: 4. Here the CDR3 DNA reads TGTGCCAGCTCACCAAGGGGACAGCTGAACACCGGGGAGCTGTTTTTT. Translated, it gives CASSPRGQLNTGELFF.

The rearrangement joins TRBV6-2 or TRBV6-3 to TRBJ1-1; D not resolved. Trimming left V 6 bases short and J 5 bases short, with 22 bases between. The germline CDR1 and CDR2 sequences are MNHEY and SVGEGT. The CDR3 sequence is 16 residues long. The CDR3 protein is CASSPAIGAGGTEAFF. The CDR3 DNA reads TGTGCCAGCAGCCCTGCAATAGGTGCCGGTGGAACTGAAGCTTTCTTT.

The CDR3 spells CASSRGSSYNSPLHF. CDR3 DNA: TGTGCCAGCAGTCGTGGGAGCTCCTATAATTCACCCCTCCACTTT. This chain joins TRBV6-5 and TRBJ1-6; D not certain. V lost 5 bases to trimming and J lost 0 bases, with 8 bases between them. The CDR3 spans 15 residues. CDR1 and CDR2 from the germline V gene are MNHEY and SVGAGI.